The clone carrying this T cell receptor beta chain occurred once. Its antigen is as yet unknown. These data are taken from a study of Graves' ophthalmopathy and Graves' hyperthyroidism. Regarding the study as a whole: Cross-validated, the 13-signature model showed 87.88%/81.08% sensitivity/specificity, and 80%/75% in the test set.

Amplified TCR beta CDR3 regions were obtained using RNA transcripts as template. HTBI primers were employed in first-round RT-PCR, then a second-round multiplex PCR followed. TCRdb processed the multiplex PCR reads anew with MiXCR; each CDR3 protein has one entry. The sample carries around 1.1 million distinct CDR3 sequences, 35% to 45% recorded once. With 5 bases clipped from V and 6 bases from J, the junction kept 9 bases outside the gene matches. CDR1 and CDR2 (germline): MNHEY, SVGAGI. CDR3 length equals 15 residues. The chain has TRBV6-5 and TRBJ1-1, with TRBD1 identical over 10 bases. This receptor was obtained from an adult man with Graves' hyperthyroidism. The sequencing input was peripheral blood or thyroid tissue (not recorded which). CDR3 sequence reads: CASSQSGQGMAEAFF. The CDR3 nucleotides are TGTGCCAGCAGTCAATCGGGACAGGGGATGGCTGAAGCTTTCTTT.